Given below is one T cell receptor (beta chain) in context. Its binding antigen is unknown. No base quality information exists; no much larger clone differs at one position. In total, about 650 healthy bone marrow donors made up the cohort. All cohort members were sampled while nominally healthy, although unrecorded immune exposures were likely present. The donor tested CMV seropositive and was one of the 289 seropositive cohort members. A peripheral blood sample was provided by each donor, and peripheral blood mononuclear cells were used for TCR beta sequencing. Genomic DNA was extracted from the blood cell samples with the Qiagen DNeasy Blood Extraction Kit. From cysteine to phenylalanine, the CDR3 is 19 amino acids long. Only the CDR3 DNA is retained, 57 bases long and in frame from the first base. Sequences SGHNT (CDR1) and YENEEA (CDR2) are obtained from the germline V gene. V is cut back by 1 base and J by 7 bases, with 17 bases in the junction unmatched.

The sample is drawn from a study of cytomegalovirus exposure and HLA in healthy donors (dated by TCRdb to about 2017). Broadly, across the study: According to an earlier analysis of a few hundred of the donors, 150 million to 200 million T cells yielded 120 million or so unique TCR beta sequences and 276 Gb of sequence data. In a later genetic analysis, genome-wide SNP genotypes for 398 of the 666 donors were used, and that subset was treated as a discovery cohort. Because of strong linkage in the cohort, four to six DR-DQ haplotypes were treated as single units for association and clustering. Among the 398 genotyped donors, more than 70% belonged to the genetic ancestry cluster associated with self-reported Caucasian donors. A later analysis re-analyzed previously published TCR beta repertoires from approximately 670 donors and added high-resolution HLA genotyping to study TCR occurrence patterns. Both class I and class II loci were covered by HLA typing, at four-digit resolution. The study aimed to test whether cataloging public T cell receptors could reveal signatures of past pathogen exposure. An early release that covered some 630 HLA-typed donors contained approximately 290 gigabases of sequencing data and 70 million to 100 million unique TCR sequences. In the later analysis, no new phenotypic data were used to find candidate immune exposures; instead, reliance was placed on TCR beta sequences and their occurrence across donors. Donor age, sex, ethnicity and CMV serostatus were collected together with the repertoire data. Using immunosequencing, the study profiled T cell repertoires from fewer than 850 subjects and related those repertoires to cytomegalovirus serostatus. The number of donors typed differed by locus, with roughly 629-640 for A, B, C, DRB1 and DQB1, roughly 520 for DQA1, 600 to 610 for DPA1, and around 460 for DPB1. In an earlier analysis of roughly 580 of the donors, high-throughput TCR beta sequencing was used to judge whether each TCR beta V gene segment behaved as functional or pseudogenic. Besides the first cohort of more than 650 subjects, a separate validation cohort made up of roughly 120 different subjects was used. All discovery cohort repertoires had been generated using a single sequencing platform. To predict cytomegalovirus infection status, the study brought together high-throughput TCR immunosequencing, statistical association of individual TCRs with disease status, and machine learning. On average, about 240,000 unique TCR beta nucleotide sequences were sequenced per donor among roughly 430 genotyped donors of the cohort, with around 19% of those sequences being non-productive. General study outcomes and caveats: Because counts were too low, roughly 18 rarely observed V segments, including chromosome 9 orphons, were left out of the earlier analysis of 587 of the donors. The authors suggested that the approach could potentially be extended to other disease states and immunological phenotypes. Because HLA typing was unavailable for some donors at each locus, only the typed subset was used in association tests. While some public TCRs were present in many individuals, most TCR sequences turned up only very rarely across donors. Cytomegalovirus status was reported to be diagnosed by the classifier with high specificity and sensitivity in both the original and validation cohorts. V-gene and J-gene trimming of TCR beta chains was associated with a missense DCLRE1C variant in a later genetic analysis, and the association was replicated in an independent cohort. A later analysis found that TCR association rates varied across HLA loci, with DRB1 alleles showing the most associated TCRs and HLA-C alleles the fewest. A group of highly shared sequence variants was considered likely to be a technical artifact of the sequencing pipeline. According to a later analysis, most CMV-associated TCR beta chains appeared to be HLA-restricted, and the HLA associations seemed to be driven largely by CMV exposure. Specific HLA alleles were associated with 15,000 to 20,000 TCR beta sequences at a false discovery rate of 0.05 in a later analysis. Correlated functional status among segregating V segments might reflect linkage disequilibrium, but an unknown experimental factor could not be ruled out. A later genetic analysis reported fewer N-insertions in productive TCRs among donors in an Asian-associated ancestry cluster than the roughly 620-donor mean. The cohort was sequenced for TCR beta chains only, and without alpha or paired-chain data the features that could be detected were limited. Three of the identified cytomegalovirus-associated TCR beta chains were confirmed in vitro to be specific for cytomegalovirus antigens. In an earlier analysis of over 550 of the donors, most TCR beta V segments were observed in productive rearrangements about 90% or about 30% of the time, broadly matching IMGT annotations. Roughly uniform sequencing depth across donors was assumed in presence/absence analyses, although this assumption may not hold. When HLA alleles, especially DR and DQ, strongly co-occurred, TCR associations were difficult to assign to individual alleles. In the study, 150 to 200 TCR beta chains were listed as associated with cytomegalovirus. In a later analysis, HLA-associated TCR beta chains were found to be more clonally expanded and to have lower generation probabilities than equally common non-associated chains. A further reported finding was that TCR beta sequences accurately predicted the HLA-A and HLA-B alleles for most subjects in the first cohort. The only immune exposure information available for the cohort was CMV serostatus. Because the 87-base-pair reads could not distinguish some IMGT-functional V segments, including TRBV6-2 and TRBV6-3, those segments were excluded. A later analysis reported that several top co-occurrence clusters appeared linked to parvovirus B19, influenza, CMV and Epstein-Barr virus.

The protocol used for the library was the immunoSEQ multiplex PCR assay. A mixture of 60 forward primers for TCR Vbeta segments and 13 reverse primers for TCR Jbeta segments was used in the multiplex PCR. The CDR3 region of rearranged TCR beta genes was amplified from genomic DNA by a multiplex PCR assay. The amplified TCR beta libraries were sequenced on the Illumina HiSeq System as 87-base-pair reads. In the source study's methods: A later analysis tallied around 80 million unique TCR beta chains across the 666 repertoires, and approximately 12 million of those chains were shared by two or more donors. To remove PCR and sequencing errors, raw reads were error-corrected and collapsed into unique sequences using a nearest-neighbor algorithm that merged closely related sequences. To assign V, D and J gene segments, CDR3 sequences were aligned to IMGT reference sequences. For a sequence to be retained, at least a six-nucleotide match to both a V gene segment and a J gene segment was required. A rearrangement counted as productive if the CDR3 had no stop codons and remained in frame with V and J, and every other rearrangement counted as non-productive. CDR3 was defined according to IMGT convention as the region running from the second conserved V-encoded cysteine to the conserved J-encoded phenylalanine. The earlier analysis of a few hundred of the donors excluded any sequence lacking an unambiguous match to a single V gene segment. An earlier analysis of about 600 of the donors called V segments functional above 56.7% productive rearrangements and segregating when the between-donor standard deviation exceeded 5%. To diagnose cytomegalovirus status from the catalog of TCR beta chain sequences, a statistical classification framework was built. In a later analysis, V and J genes were assigned by comparing TCR nucleotide sequences against IMGT/GENE-DB human TR gene sequences. In a later analysis, CDR3 sequences and most-parsimonious VDJ recombination scenarios were assigned using the TCRdist pipeline. In a later analysis, every TCR beta chain was defined by the combination of its CDR3 amino acid sequence and its V-gene family, and reads without a unique V-gene family were dropped. In a later analysis, 450 to 600 highly shared, low-generation-probability nucleotide sequences were removed to address suspected cross-contamination and a sequencing artifact. For each public chain, a later analysis derived a clonal expansion index from normalized ranks of inferred template counts within each repertoire. A later analysis computed generation probabilities with a VDJ recombination model fitted to out-of-frame rearrangements, and checked the results against IGoR. In a later analysis, hypergeometric tests were used to score TCR-TCR, TCR-HLA and TCR-CMV co-occurrence, with a repertoire-size bias correction applied to TCR pairs. False discovery rates were estimated in a later analysis by permuting HLA or CMV assignments 20 times. In a later analysis, co-occurring TCRs were grouped with DBSCAN, and TCRdist sequence similarity was added when clustering was performed within HLA-allele-positive subsets. Repertoires with fewer than 30,000 or more than 120,000 public chains were left out of co-occurrence clustering, as were about five repertoires with anomalous nucleotide sharing. TCRdb carries this immuneACCESS record with in-frame sequences only. Its versions omit some clonotypes, under half of them owing to an unresolved V gene in the studies checked, with the rest unexplained. That table gives V, J and clone size, and the DNA gave D and trimming. Within this sample are some 160,000 clones, with about 85% of them counted one time only. Of the sample, approximately 2.5% falls within the top ten clones.

Material: PBMCs. The receptor was isolated from a young man in good health and CMV-seropositive. The rearranged segments are TRBV11-3 and TRBJ2-1, and 9 junction bases match TRBD2. The nucleotide sequence reads TGTGCCAGCAGCTTAGGTAGCGGGAGTGGAGGGGTACTAGGAAATGAGCAGTTCTTC. It encodes CASSLGSGSGGVLGNEQFF.